The clone carrying this T cell receptor beta chain has more than one count but fewer than ten. The antigen remains unidentified. One entry per CDR3 protein results from TCRdb running MiXCR on the 5' RACE reads. The sample has more than 150,000 distinct CDR3 sequences, around 13% seen once; the top ten hold more than 15%. These data come from a study of CD8 T cells in ankylosing spondylitis. Study-level results: CD8+ cells made up the disease-linked clones, which were relatively rare in peripheral blood. Researchers reportedly found disease-linked clones significantly enriched in matched ankylosing spondylitis synovial fluid. For ankylosing spondylitis blood, a TCR beta motif of several highly homologous variants appeared characteristic.

The CDR3 covers 15 residues. The germline gives CDR1 MRHNA, CDR2 SNTAGT. V lost 4 bases and J lost 2, with 13 bases in between. Sample: blood, either unsorted or a sorted T cell fraction (not recorded which). The genes are TRBV6-4 and TRBJ2-3, with D tentatively TRBD1 (6 bases). This receptor was obtained from a male donor with ankylosing spondylitis or in good health (not recorded which). The CDR3 nucleotides read TGTGCCAGCAGTGTACTTGGGGGCCACACAGATACGCAGTATTTT. Its protein is CASSVLGGHTDTQYF.